Included here is one T cell receptor beta chain sequence, with context. The source of the sample is a study of blood T cell repertoires in COVID-19. As for the study in general: Researchers got acute and convalescent COVID-19 samples from the United States, Italy and Spain. In each case, the material was cDNA or gDNA derived from T cells, B-cell-depleted T cells, or PBMCs.

Per the study methods: Amplifying reference gene primers gave estimates of nucleated cell counts. Profiled with immunoSEQ multiplex PCR; TCRdb holds only in-frame clones, not every one. The V and J calls and the clone size are those of that table, but D and trimming were determined from the DNA. The sample lists under 500,000 clones; around 88% were seen once. V dropped 0 bases and J dropped 10 bases, with 18 bases sitting between them. Germline V lookup: CDR1 MGHRA, CDR2 YSYEKL. This CDR3 has 15 amino acids. The chain combines TRBV4-1 with TRBJ1-1; no clear D. The TCR comes from a woman aged 25-40 years with acute or convalescent COVID-19. Sequenced material: peripheral blood. The CDR3 spells CASSQDLTSWMGAFF. DNA of the CDR3: TGCGCCAGCAGCCAAGACTTGACAAGCTGGATGGGAGCTTTCTTT.